One and the same sample provided the 15 T cell receptor beta chains below, sequenced in a study of cytomegalovirus exposure and HLA in healthy donors. The PCR was carried out with 60 Vbeta primers and 13 Jbeta primers. TCRdb's copy holds only in-frame clones and misses some; the assay was immunoSEQ multiplex PCR. Of 150,000 to 200,000 clones in the sample, around four fifths were seen once. What was sequenced was PBMCs. These receptors originate from a man younger than 30 in good health and CMV-seropositive.

This rearrangement joins TRBV7-8 to TRBJ2-1; 9 bases align to TRBD2. Per germline, CDR1 SGHVS and CDR2 FQNEAQ. The CDR3 loop spans 15 amino acids. V lost 3 bases and J lost 9; bases outside the gene matches: 9. For the CDR3, the DNA is TGTGCCAGCAGCTTTGGGAGCGGGAGGATAAGTGAGCAGTTCTTC. It specifies CASSFGSGRISEQFF.

The chain uses TRBV5-4 and TRBJ1-5, with D perhaps matching TRBD1 (5 bases). The V and J ends lost 0 bases and 6 bases respectively, with 10 bases between them. Germline assignment: CDR1 SGHNT and CDR2 YYREEE (reference sequence). This CDR3 spans 14 amino acids. The CDR3 loop is CASSLGGGAQPQHF. The DNA of the CDR3 is TGTGCCAGCAGCTTGGGCGGGGGAGCTCAGCCCCAGCATTTT. Variable domain in full (rest from reference TRBV5-4 and TRBJ1-5): ETGVTQSPTHLIKTRGQQVTLRCSSQSGHNTVSWYQQALGQGPQFIFQYYREEENGRGNFPPRFSGLQFPNYSSELNVNALELDDSALYLCASSLGGGAQPQHFGDGTRLSIL.

A single count supports this clone. V gene TRBV27 combines with J gene TRBJ2-7; no clear D gene. The germline V and J ends were trimmed by 0 bases and 6 bases, with 9 bases remaining between them. Germline CDR1 reads MNHEY; CDR2 reads SMNVEV (reference sequence). This CDR3 comprises 13 residues. The CDR3 coding sequence is TGTGCCAGCAGTTTATCGGTAGTTAGCGAGCAGTACTTC. Translating gives CASSLSVVSEQYF.

The chain uses TRBV28 and TRBJ1-5, with 7 bases aligning to TRBD1. The trim removed 6 bases at V and 2 bases at J, leaving 4 bases unmatched. The length of the CDR3 is 14 residues. Germline V gene lookup returns CDR1 MDHEN and CDR2 SYDVKM. The CDR3 here is CASSPQGGNQPQHF. CDR3 coding DNA: TGTGCCAGCAGCCCTCAGGGGGGCAATCAGCCCCAGCATTTT.

The CDR3 nucleotides are TGCGCCAGCAGCCAATTCCAGTTGAACACTGAAGCTTTCTTT. It codes for CASSQFQLNTEAFF. This rearrangement joins TRBV4-1 to TRBJ1-1; D not certain. V was trimmed by 2 bases and J by 0 bases, leaving 7 bases between them. The germline CDR1 and CDR2 sequences are MGHRA and YSYEKL. The CDR3 contains 14 residues.

A word on this clone: The same CDR3 also results from other DNA sequences found in this sample. The DNA for the CDR3 is TGTGCCAGTAGCACAGGGGATACTGAAGCTTTCTTT. Translated, it gives CASSTGDTEAFF. The chain combines TRBV19 with TRBJ1-1; 7 nucleotides match TRBD1. Germline loops: CDR1 LNHDA, CDR2 SQIVND (reference sequence). This CDR3 is 12 amino acids long. V lost 6 bases and J lost 5; bases outside the gene matches: 3. Together with reference TRBV19 and TRBJ1-1, the CDR3 gives the full variable domain: DGGITQSPKYLFRKEGQNVTLSCEQNLNHDAMYWYRQDPGQGLRLIYYSQIVNDFQKGDIAEGYSVSREKKESFPLTVTSAQKNPTAFYLCASSTGDTEAFFGQGTRLTVV.

The V and J genes are TRBV5-1 and TRBJ2-7; 9 nucleotides align to TRBD2. Looked up from germline, CDR1 is SGHRS and CDR2 is YFSETQ. With 4 bases clipped from V and 4 bases from J, the junction kept 18 bases outside the gene matches. The CDR3 has 18 residues. The CDR3 sequence: CASSPGGNLAGLGYEQYF. DNA for the CDR3: TGCGCCAGCAGCCCAGGAGGGAACCTAGCGGGATTGGGGTACGAGCAGTACTTC.

V is TRBV5-1 and J is TRBJ2-1; 7 bases are a match to TRBD1. Trimming at V came to 0 bases and at J to 4 bases, leaving 4 bases not matched to a gene. The germline CDR1 and CDR2 sequences are SGHRS and YFSETQ. The CDR3 contains 15 residues. The CDR3 bases are TGCGCCAGCAGCTTGGTGGGACAGCAATACAATGAGCAGTTCTTC. Translation: CASSLVGQQYNEQFF.

This chain connects TRBV4-3 to TRBJ2-7; D perhaps matches TRBD2 (5 bases). V shed 0 bases and J shed 5 bases, with 14 bases lying between them. Germline assignment: CDR1 LGHNA and CDR2 YSLEER. CDR3 length: 15 amino acids. The CDR3 bases are TGCGCCAGCAGCCAAGATGAAGGAGAGCGGAACGAGCAGTACTTC. Amino acids: CASSQDEGERNEQYF.

The V gene is TRBV6-5, the J gene TRBJ1-3, with D uncertain. From germline, CDR1 is MNHEY and CDR2 SVGAGI. This CDR3 comprises 14 residues. The V and J ends lost 4 bases and 0 bases respectively, with 7 bases between them. Here the CDR3 DNA reads TGTGCCAGCAGTTTCACGAGCTCTGGAAACACCATATATTTT. Amino acid sequence: CASSFTSSGNTIYF.

The chain couples TRBV27 to TRBJ1-1; D is ambiguous. Trimming left V 1 base short and J 1 base short, with 4 bases between. The CDR3 spans 13 residues. Germline V CDR1 and CDR2: MNHEY, SMNVEV (reference sequence). CDR3 in amino acids: CASSLFRNTEAFF. CDR3 DNA: TGTGCCAGCAGTTTATTCAGGAACACTGAAGCTTTCTTT.

The J gene is TRBJ2-7, the V gene TRBV6-6, with D tentatively TRBD1 (5 bases). Trimming removed 6 bases from V and 0 bases from J, with 15 bases in between. The CDR3 is 15 amino acids. Germline V gene data show CDR1 as MNHNY and CDR2 as SVGAGI (reference sequence). The CDR3 reads CASREPGFASYEQYF. CDR3 coding DNA: TGTGCCAGCAGAGAACCAGGGTTTGCCTCCTACGAGCAGTACTTC.

The chain employs TRBV13 and TRBJ1-3; no clear D gene. V gave up 5 bases and J gave up 2 bases, with 19 bases separating them. This CDR3 comprises 17 residues. Germline CDR1 reads PRHDT; CDR2 reads FYEKMQ (reference sequence). The CDR3 loop reads CASSPNGGVVAGNTIYF. DNA of the CDR3: TGTGCCAGCAGCCCAAATGGAGGAGTAGTTGCTGGAAACACCATATATTTT.

This clone came up once. V is TRBV14 and J is TRBJ1-1; D gene unclear. The CDR3 spans 13 residues. CDR1 SGHDN and CDR2 FVKESK come from the germline V gene. Trimming removed 4 bases at V and 2 bases at J, with 8 bases between. The CDR3 loop reads CASSLSGNTEAFF. In nucleotides, the CDR3 is TGTGCCAGCAGCCTCAGCGGAAACACTGAAGCTTTCTTT.

This chain links TRBV11-1 with TRBJ2-2; 8 nucleotides align to TRBD1. Germline CDR1 and CDR2: SGHAT and FQDESV (reference sequence). This CDR3 is 16 amino acids long. With 5 bases clipped from V and 4 bases from J, the junction kept 9 bases outside the gene matches. As DNA, the CDR3 is TGTGCCAGCAGCGTCCTGGACAGGGCTGGCACCGGGGAGCTGTTTTTT. Translation: CASSVLDRAGTGELFF. The entire variable domain, with the rest obtained from reference TRBV11-1 and TRBJ2-2, is as follows: EAEVAQSPRYKITEKSQAVAFWCDPISGHATLYWYRQILGQGPELLVQFQDESVVDDSQLPKDRFSAERLKGVDSTLKIQPAELGDSAMYLCASSVLDRAGTGELFFGEGSRLTVL.